The 22 T cell receptor beta chains below all came from one sample that was sequenced in a study of cytomegalovirus exposure and HLA in healthy donors. Primers included in the PCR were 60 Vbeta and 13 Jbeta primers. Repertoires were generated with immunoSEQ multiplex PCR, while TCRdb's copy carries only in-frame clones and drops some. The sample holds about 76,000 clones, 65% to 80% seen once. The source material was PBMCs. The receptors were gathered from a man younger than 40 in good health and CMV-seronegative.

The V and J genes are TRBV25-1 and TRBJ1-2; D ambiguous. Germline lookup yields CDR1 MGHDK and CDR2 SYGVNS. V shed 8 bases and J shed 7 bases, with 14 bases lying between them. The CDR3 loop spans 12 amino acids. The CDR3 nucleotides are TGTGCCAGCGGTACAGACGCTCTTGGCTACACCTTC. As protein: CASGTDALGYTF.

This clone was picked up a small number of times. The chain is built from TRBV5-1 and TRBJ1-1; D may be TRBD1 (5 bases). Germline-derived CDR1 and CDR2 are SGHRS and YFSETQ. V was trimmed by 6 bases and J by 1 base, leaving 10 bases between them. This CDR3 is 13 amino acids long. The CDR3 DNA reads TGCGCCAGCACTCAACAGGAGAACACTGAAGCTTTCTTT. Encoded protein: CASTQQENTEAFF.

The V call is TRBV7-2, the J call TRBJ2-7, with 7 bases identical to TRBD1. This CDR3 comprises 15 residues. Per the germline V gene, CDR1 is SGHTA and CDR2 is FQGNSA. V trimming: 4 bases; J trimming: 1 base; junction bases outside the gene matches: 7. Here the CDR3 reads CASSYTGDLSYEQYF. The CDR3 region has the DNA TGTGCCAGCAGCTACACAGGGGATCTGTCCTACGAGCAGTACTTC.

The chain has TRBV11-2 and TRBJ1-6, with 9 bases matching TRBD1. The CDR3 runs 16 residues. The junction had 6 bases not matched to a gene; V was cut back by 2 bases and J by 7 bases. The V gene's germline CDR1 is SGHAT and CDR2 FQNNGV. The CDR3 region has the DNA TGTGCCAGCAGCTTAAGGGGACAGGGTCTGAATTCACCCCTCCACTTT. As protein: CASSLRGQGLNSPLHF. Together with reference TRBV11-2 and TRBJ1-6, the CDR3 gives the full variable domain: EAGVAQSPRYKIIEKRQSVAFWCNPISGHATLYWYQQILGQGPKLLIQFQNNGVVDDSQLPKDRFSAERLKGVDSTLKIQPAKLEDSAVYLCASSLRGQGLNSPLHFGNGTRLTVT.

J is TRBJ1-5 and V is TRBV21-1; TRBD1 is taken as the D call from the table, unchecked against the DNA. TRBV21-1 is a listed pseudogene. This CDR3 contains 17 residues. The CDR3 spells CASSKVGGRGFNQPQHF. DNA for the CDR3: TGTGCCAGCAGCAAAGTAGGGGGCAGGGGCTTCAATCAGCCCCAGCATTTT.

The chain links TRBV30 to TRBJ2-5; possibly TRBD2 for D (7 bases). The germline CDR1 and CDR2 sequences are GTSNPN and SVGIG (reference sequence). The CDR3 sequence is 16 residues long. Deletions cut 2 bases from V and 5 bases from J, with 21 bases between. The CDR3, as DNA: TGTGCCTGGAGTAAGGGAGGAGGGGGGGGAGGGGAGACCCAGTACTTC. This encodes CAWSKGGGGGGETQYF.

This clone was found once. The chain couples TRBV28 to TRBJ1-1, with D possibly matching TRBD1 (6 bases). The germline V gene encodes CDR1 MDHEN and CDR2 SYDVKM. This CDR3 contains 14 residues. Trimming removed 2 bases from V and 6 bases from J, with 13 bases in between. CDR3 in DNA: TGTGCCAGCAGTTTAGGGGGGGCGATGCCTGAAGCTTTCTTT. Translation gives CASSLGGAMPEAFF. The entire variable domain, with the rest obtained from reference TRBV28 and TRBJ1-1, is as follows: DVKVTQSSRYLVKRTGEKVFLECVQDMDHENMFWYRQDPGLGLRLIYFSYDVKMKEKGDIPEGYSVSREKKERFSLILESASTNQTSMYLCASSLGGAMPEAFFGQGTRLTVV.

This clone appeared a single time. This sequence joins TRBV12-5 and TRBJ2-1, with TRBD2 matching 16 bases. Trimming removed 5 bases from V and 9 bases from J; junction bases left unmatched: 7. Germline V gene sequence: CDR1 LGHNT, CDR2 FRNRAP. The CDR3 spans 16 residues. The CDR3 coding sequence is TGTGCTAGTGGTATGGGGACTAGCGGGGGGGGTGGTGAGCAGTTCTTC. It yields the protein CASGMGTSGGGGEQFF.

This clone was recorded a few times. Other DNA sequences in this specimen translate into the identical CDR3. The chain recombines TRBV18 with TRBJ1-2; no clear D. There are 13 residues in the CDR3. Per the germline V gene, CDR1 is KGHSH and CDR2 is LQKENI. The ends were cut back, 3 bases at V and 8 bases at J, with 13 bases in the middle. The CDR3 DNA reads TGTGCCAGCTCACCCTCAGACACCAGGGGCTACACCTTC. Translated, it gives CASSPSDTRGYTF.

The CDR3 here is CASSYGQGSGEQFF. The CDR3 DNA follows: TGTGCCAGCAGTTACGGTCAGGGTAGCGGTGAGCAGTTCTTC. The chain recombines TRBV6-5 with TRBJ2-1, with a possible D match to TRBD2 (6 bases). The CDR3 loop spans 14 amino acids. CDR1 and CDR2 (germline): MNHEY, SVGAGI. V lost 2 bases and J lost 9, with 14 bases in between.

This clone was detected a few times. The chain combines TRBV5-8 with TRBJ1-2, with D tentatively TRBD1 (6 bases). V was clipped by 6 bases and J by 3 bases, with 21 bases between them. The CDR3 is made up of 16 amino acids. Germline V CDR1 and CDR2: SGHTS, YDEGEE. The CDR3 DNA reads TGTGCCAGCACCTTCAACGGACAGACTTCTGACTATGGCTACACCTTC. This encodes CASTFNGQTSDYGYTF.

J is TRBJ1-2 and V is TRBV18; unclear D gene. V lost 6 bases, J lost 3 bases, and 8 bases lay in between. The CDR3 spans 12 residues. Germline CDR1 reads KGHSH; CDR2 reads LQKENI. CDR3 region: CASSTQHYGYTF. The DNA for the CDR3 is TGTGCCAGCTCGACACAACACTATGGCTACACCTTC.

The rearrangement links TRBV28 to TRBJ1-4; TRBD1 might be the D (6 bases). V was pared by 6 bases and J by 7 bases, with 15 bases between. Per germline, CDR1 MDHEN and CDR2 SYDVKM. The CDR3 extends over 14 amino acids. CDR3 sequence: CASSLGRGSEKLFF. Here the CDR3 DNA reads TGTGCCAGCAGCCTCGGGAGGGGGAGTGAAAAACTGTTTTTT. The full variable domain, in which reference TRBV28 and TRBJ1-4 provide the parts outside the CDR3, is DVKVTQSSRYLVKRTGEKVFLECVQDMDHENMFWYRQDPGLGLRLIYFSYDVKMKEKGDIPEGYSVSREKKERFSLILESASTNQTSMYLCASSLGRGSEKLFFGSGTQLSVL.

V and J are TRBV30 and TRBJ1-5, with D possibly matching TRBD1 (5 bases). V lost 0 bases and J lost 6, with 9 bases in between. The germline V gene encodes CDR1 GTSNPN and CDR2 SVGIG (reference sequence). The CDR3 contains 13 residues. The CDR3 spells CAWSVLDSQPQHF. CDR3 nucleotide sequence: TGTGCCTGGAGTGTACTCGACAGTCAGCCCCAGCATTTT.

This clone came up once. The rearrangement uses TRBV7-2 and TRBJ2-7; 7 nucleotides match TRBD1. Germline assignment: CDR1 SGHTA and CDR2 FQGNSA. This CDR3 comprises 14 residues. V trimming: 1 base; J trimming: 2 bases; junction bases outside the gene matches: 2. The chain's CDR3 is CASSLGTGTYEQYF. Here the CDR3 DNA reads TGTGCCAGCAGCTTAGGGACAGGAACCTACGAGCAGTACTTC.

The CDR3 sequence is CASSSRDRVSTDTQYF. The CDR3 DNA sequence: TGTGCCAGCAGCAGCCGGGACAGGGTCAGCACAGATACGCAGTATTTT. This chain connects TRBV7-9 to TRBJ2-3; TRBD1 aligns across 9 bases. The germline V gene has CDR1 SEHNR and CDR2 FQNEAQ (reference sequence). V lost 5 bases to trimming and J lost 0 bases; unmatched junction nucleotides: 6. The CDR3 contains 16 residues.

V usage is TRBV2 and J usage is TRBJ2-2; perhaps TRBD1 as D (5 bases). The CDR3 sequence is 14 residues long. Trimming took off 3 bases at V and 5 bases at J, with 10 bases between the two ends. Germline V lookup: CDR1 SNHLY, CDR2 FYNNEI. The CDR3 loop reads CASSEAGSTGELFF. The CDR3 nucleotides are TGTGCCAGCAGTGAGGCAGGGTCGACCGGGGAGCTGTTTTTT.

V is TRBV5-6 and J is TRBJ2-5; 11 positions match TRBD2. V lost 4 bases to trimming and J lost 5 bases; unmatched junction nucleotides: 16. The CDR3 is made up of 18 amino acids. CDR1 is SGHDT, CDR2 YYEEEE, per germline. The CDR3 region is CASSQLAGEVGERETQYF. In DNA form, the CDR3 reads TGTGCCAGCAGCCAACTAGCGGGAGAGGTGGGGGAGAGGGAGACCCAGTACTTC.

There are a few counts of this clone. The chain joins TRBV6-5 to TRBJ2-7; tentative D call: TRBD1 (6 bases). V shed 6 bases and J shed 3 bases, with 15 bases lying between them. The CDR3 sequence is 14 residues long. The germline gives CDR1 MNHEY, CDR2 SVGAGI. CDR3: CASSPTGQFYEQYF. As DNA, the CDR3 is TGTGCCAGCAGCCCCACCGGACAGTTCTACGAGCAGTACTTC.

The genes are TRBV6-5 and TRBJ1-2, with TRBD1 matching 8 bases. Germline V gene data show CDR1 as MNHEY and CDR2 as SVGAGI. The junction had 6 bases not matched to a gene; V was cut back by 6 bases and J by 0 bases. The CDR3 runs to 15 residues. CDR3 coding DNA: TGTGCCAGCAGCGACAGGGGCGGTGCTAACTATGGCTACACCTTC. Its protein product is CASSDRGGANYGYTF.

The chain combines TRBV7-2 with TRBJ2-1, with 10 nucleotides matching TRBD2. Per germline, CDR1 SGHTA and CDR2 FQGNSA. The V gene end was trimmed by 1 base and the J gene end by 4 bases; junction bases not matched to a gene: 1. The CDR3 runs 15 residues. The CDR3 loop reads CASSLERGGYNEQFF. The CDR3 nucleotides are TGTGCCAGCAGCTTAGAGCGGGGGGGTTACAATGAGCAGTTCTTC. The whole variable domain, remainder taken from reference TRBV7-2 and TRBJ2-1, is GAGVSQSPSNKVTEKGKDVELRCDPISGHTALYWYRQSLGQGLEFLIYFQGNSAPDKSGLPSDRFSAERTGGSVSTLTIQRTQQEDSAVYLCASSLERGGYNEQFFGPGTRLTVL.

This clone was seen only once. The chain links TRBV28 to TRBJ1-5; TRBD1 matches at 11 bases. Trimming at V came to 8 bases and at J to 5 bases, leaving 5 bases not matched to a gene. From germline, CDR1 is MDHEN and CDR2 SYDVKM. This CDR3 region has 14 residues. CDR3 residues: CASGRTGGYQPQHF. DNA of the CDR3: TGTGCCAGCGGGAGGACAGGGGGCTATCAGCCCCAGCATTTT.